The entry below gives a single T cell receptor (beta chain) sequence along with its context. Its cognate antigen is unknown. This likely stems from a read error, as it lies one base from a far larger clone. The CDR3 loop spans 16 amino acids. Trimming shortened V by 4 bases and J by 1 base, and 17 bases separated the two germline ends. The germline gives CDR1 LGHNA, CDR2 YSLEER. The sample comes from a study of shared clonotypes between healthy human individuals. The sequenced material, unsorted PBMC DNA, was run on ten immunoSEQ deep assay plates. As handled by the study authors: ImmunoSEQ sequences covered only the junction and lacked quality scores; filtering therefore differed. Libraries were prepared by immunoSEQ multiplex PCR; TCRdb keeps only in-frame clonotypes and omits some of them. V and J calls and clone size come straight from that table; D and trimming were deduced from the DNA. Among more than 400,000 clones listed, approximately 84% were seen once.

Study-level points and caveats: Clonotype sharing among donors, it was expected, would be affected by sequencing depth.

The material sequenced was PBMCs. This TCR was sampled from a woman between 40 and 55 years old in good health. Some clones in this sample may be carry-over from other donors' samples. This chain uses TRBV4-3 with TRBJ2-7; D is ambiguous. Here the CDR3 reads CASSPRHPYSSYEQYF. Written as DNA, the CDR3 is TGCGCCAGCAGCCCCCGGCACCCATACAGTTCCTACGAGCAGTACTTC.